The 31 T cell receptor beta chains listed next were all sequenced from one sample in a study of T cell responses to AZD1222 COVID-19 vaccine. The protocol was immunoSEQ multiplex PCR, while the TCRdb copy is restricted to in-frame clones and leaves out a portion. The sample contains about 84,000 clones, roughly 88% of which appear only once. The specimen was peripheral blood, collected 28 days after the second AZD1222 dose. These TCRs come from an adult who received the AZD1222 COVID-19 vaccine.

This clone was observed once. The chain couples TRBV25-1 to TRBJ1-2; D possibly corresponds to TRBD1 (6 bases). Per the germline V gene, CDR1 is MGHDK and CDR2 is SYGVNS. The ends were cut back, 8 bases at V and 4 bases at J, with 11 bases in the middle. This CDR3 spans 12 amino acids. The CDR3 nucleotides are TGTGCCAGCGGAGGGGGTGTCTATGGCTACACCTTC. This gives the protein CASGGGVYGYTF.

The chain joins TRBV19 to TRBJ2-3, with 9 bases that match TRBD1. The CDR3 contains 13 residues. Losses at the gene ends were 8 bases for V and 3 bases for J; bases not matched to a gene: 3. Germline V gene data show CDR1 as LNHDA and CDR2 as SQIVND (reference sequence). DNA of the CDR3: TGTGCCAGTGGGACAGGGACTACAGATACGCAGTATTTT. This sequence encodes CASGTGTTDTQYF.

This chain uses TRBV24-1 with TRBJ2-2, with TRBD1 matching over 8 bases. CDR3 length: 16 amino acids. Germline V gene sequence: CDR1 KGHDR, CDR2 SFDVKD. The ends lost 3 bases at V and 7 bases at J; junction bases unmatched: 9. This CDR3 is CATSDSRTGYGGELFF. The DNA for the CDR3 is TGTGCCACCAGTGATAGTAGGACAGGGTATGGCGGGGAGCTGTTTTTT.

This chain uses TRBV12-3 or TRBV12-4 with TRBJ1-2; perhaps TRBD1 as D (5 bases). The CDR3 runs 12 residues. V lost 3 bases and J 11 bases, leaving 13 bases between the germline ends. The CDR3 region is CASSLGTPKYTF. The CDR3 bases are TGTGCCAGCAGTTTGGGGACTCCAAAGTACACCTTC.

The chain carries TRBV7-9 and TRBJ2-1; TRBD2 aligns across 8 bases. This CDR3 contains 17 residues. Germline CDR1 reads SEHNR; CDR2 reads FQNEAQ (reference sequence). V dropped 1 base and J dropped 6; count of bases not matched to a gene: 11. CDR3 loop: CASSLGVSGGGPNEQFF. In DNA, the CDR3 is TGTGCCAGCAGCTTAGGGGTCAGCGGCGGGGGGCCCAATGAGCAGTTCTTC.

The V call is TRBV6-5, the J call TRBJ2-1; possible D gene TRBD1, 6 bases. The V end lost 5 bases, the J end lost 7 bases, and 18 bases lay between the germline ends. Germline values: CDR1 MNHEY, CDR2 SVGAGI. The CDR3 runs to 15 residues. In DNA form, the CDR3 reads TGTGCCAGCAGTCCCCCCAGGGGTGGGGCGAATGAGCAGTTCTTC. This encodes CASSPPRGGANEQFF.

This clone was picked up one time. The V gene is TRBV7-3, the J gene TRBJ1-2, with D perhaps matching TRBD1 (5 bases). The CDR3 is made up of 15 amino acids. Looked up from germline, CDR1 is SGHTA and CDR2 is FQGTGA. The germline V and J ends were trimmed by 5 bases and 4 bases, with 17 bases remaining between them. In nucleotides, the CDR3 is TGTGCCAGCAGCCCAACAGGTGCGGGAGGCTATGGCTACACCTTC. The encoded protein is CASSPTGAGGYGYTF.

This clone showed up just once. This chain connects TRBV7-9 to TRBJ1-5; a weak D match, TRBD1 (6 bases). CDR1 is SEHNR, CDR2 FQNEAQ, per germline (reference sequence). The CDR3 runs 15 residues. Trimming shortened V by 1 base and J by 4 bases, and 11 bases separated the two germline ends. Here the CDR3 DNA reads TGTGCCAGCAGCTTAGAGCAAGGGGGTAATCAGCCCCAGCATTTT. Residues: CASSLEQGGNQPQHF.

The chain is built from TRBV9 and TRBJ1-1; 8 nucleotides align to TRBD1. This CDR3 has 14 residues. Germline V gene lookup returns CDR1 SGDLS and CDR2 YYNGEE. Trimming took 3 bases from V and 6 from J; bases not matched to a gene: 7. This CDR3 is CASSARGRDSEAFF. The DNA for the CDR3 is TGTGCCAGCAGCGCCAGGGGGCGAGACTCTGAAGCTTTCTTT.

V gene TRBV7-2 combines with J gene TRBJ1-1; 7 bases map to TRBD1. Germline CDR1 and CDR2: SGHTA and FQGNSA. V shed 5 bases and J 6 bases; nucleotides not matched to a gene: 9. The CDR3 sequence is 14 residues long. CDR3 sequence (DNA): TGTGCCAGCAGCCAACTGGAGGGGGCCTCTGAAGCTTTCTTT. This sequence encodes CASSQLEGASEAFF.

The chain links TRBV29-1 to TRBJ1-2; TRBD1 might be the D (5 bases). In germline, CDR1 is SQVTM, CDR2 ANQGSEA. The CDR3 loop spans 11 amino acids. Trimming took 4 bases from V and 6 from J, leaving 9 bases between them. CDR3 loop: CSVGRVDGYTF. CDR3 nucleotides: TGCAGCGTTGGCAGGGTCGATGGCTACACCTTC.

The genes are TRBV4-3 and TRBJ1-2; D unresolved. CDR3 length: 14 amino acids. In germline, CDR1 is LGHNA, CDR2 YSLEER. V lost 1 base to trimming and J lost 2 bases, with 8 bases between them. The CDR3 loop reads CASSQAGRNYGYTF. As DNA, the CDR3 is TGCGCCAGCAGCCAAGCTGGTAGGAACTATGGCTACACCTTC.

This sequence joins TRBV5-1 and TRBJ2-1, with TRBD2 matching 9 bases. Germline assignment: CDR1 SGHRS and CDR2 YFSETQ. The CDR3 is 16 residues long. After removal of 4 bases from V and 0 bases from J, the junction contained 5 bases not matched to a gene. CDR3 coding DNA: TGCGCCAGCAGCCCCAATAGCGGGAGCTCCTACAATGAGCAGTTCTTC. Amino acid sequence: CASSPNSGSSYNEQFF. The variable domain in full, with the rest retrieved from reference TRBV5-1 and TRBJ2-1, is KAGVTQTPRYLIKTRGQQVTLSCSPISGHRSVSWYQQTPGQGLQFLFEYFSETQRNKGNFPGRFSGRQFSNSRSEMNVSTLELGDSALYLCASSPNSGSSYNEQFFGPGTRLTVL.

The V gene is TRBV24-1, the J gene TRBJ2-2; 11 bases agree with TRBD2. The CDR3 extends over 18 amino acids. The V and J ends lost 0 bases and 0 bases, in that order; junction bases with no gene match: 2. Germline V gene data show CDR1 as KGHDR and CDR2 as SFDVKD. Here the CDR3 reads CATSDLKGLAANTGELFF. DNA for the CDR3: TGTGCCACCAGTGATTTGAAGGGACTAGCGGCGAACACCGGGGAGCTGTTTTTT.

The CDR3 nucleotides read TGTGCCAGCAGCGAAAAGGGAAGTTGGACTAATGAAAAACTGTTTTTT. This translates into CASSEKGSWTNEKLFF. The genes are TRBV9 and TRBJ1-4, with unresolved D. This CDR3 comprises 16 residues. CDR1 is SGDLS, CDR2 YYNGEE, per germline. The V end lost 3 bases, the J end lost 2 bases, and 14 bases lay between the germline ends. The whole variable domain, filled in from reference TRBV9 and TRBJ1-4, reads DSGVTQTPKHLITATGQRVTLRCSPRSGDLSVYWYQQSLDQGLQFLIQYYNGEERAKGNILERFSAQQFPDLHSELNLSSLELGDSALYFCASSEKGSWTNEKLFFGSGTQLSVL.

The rearrangement uses TRBV24-1 and TRBJ2-3, with D possibly TRBD1 on 6 matching bases. There are 17 residues in the CDR3. Germline V gene sequence: CDR1 KGHDR, CDR2 SFDVKD. V dropped 2 bases and J dropped 3 bases, with 17 bases sitting between them. The CDR3 nucleotides read TGTGCCACCAGTGATTCGCAGGGGCGTTTGGGGACAGATACGCAGTATTTT. It translates to CATSDSQGRLGTDTQYF.

This sequence joins TRBV20-1 and TRBJ2-5; D gene ambiguous. Germline-derived CDR1 and CDR2 are DFQATT and SNEGSKA (reference sequence). The CDR3 extends over 11 amino acids. Trimming removed 3 bases from V and 4 bases from J, with 6 bases in between. The CDR3 nucleotides are TGCAGTGCTAGCCTTGCAGAGACCCAGTACTTC. Its protein is CSASLAETQYF.

This chain uses TRBV7-9 with TRBJ2-5; D is unresolved. The CDR3 contains 15 residues. Germline V CDR1 and CDR2: SEHNR, FQNEAQ (reference sequence). Trimming removed 4 bases at V and 5 bases at J, with 17 bases between. DNA for the CDR3: TGTGCCAGCAGCTCCAGTGGACCCGGCAGGGAGACCCAGTACTTC. It translates to CASSSSGPGRETQYF.

The V gene is TRBV7-9, the J gene TRBJ1-4; no reliable D call. The CDR3 runs to 16 residues. CDR1 and CDR2 (germline): SEHNR, FQNEAQ (reference sequence). V was clipped by 4 bases and J by 7 bases, with 19 bases between them. This chain's CDR3 is CASSSPIGGHGEKLFF. CDR3 DNA: TGTGCCAGCAGCTCCCCCATCGGTGGCCATGGTGAAAAACTGTTTTTT.

This rearrangement joins TRBV29-1 to TRBJ1-4, with D perhaps TRBD1 (5 bases). The ends were cut back, 8 bases at V and 8 bases at J, with 18 bases in the middle. Germline lookup yields CDR1 SQVTM and CDR2 ANQGSEA. The CDR3 runs 13 residues. The DNA for the CDR3 is TGCAGCACAAGGGAGCCAGGGCACGAAAAACTGTTTTTT. It encodes CSTREPGHEKLFF.

The rearrangement joins TRBV5-4 to TRBJ1-1, with 7 bases lining up with TRBD1. CDR1 and CDR2 (germline): SGHNT, YYREEE (reference sequence). The junction had 9 bases not matched to a gene; V was cut back by 5 bases and J by 5 bases. The CDR3 length is 14 residues. CDR3 DNA: TGTGCCAGCAGTCGGAGACAGGGCTGGACTGAAGCTTTCTTT. Amino acid sequence: CASSRRQGWTEAFF.

The chain carries TRBV12-3 or TRBV12-4 and TRBJ1-1; D might be TRBD1 (5 bases). The CDR3 has 11 residues. Trimming stripped 6 bases from V and 8 bases from J, with 10 bases between. CDR3 residues: CASSRGSEAFF. CDR3 in DNA: TGTGCCAGCAGCCGGGGGTCCGAAGCTTTCTTT.

This chain uses TRBV7-2 with TRBJ1-4; D unclear. This CDR3 is built from 14 residues. V lost 0 bases and J lost 6, with 8 bases in between. The V gene's germline CDR1 is SGHTA and CDR2 FQGNSA. This chain's CDR3 is CASSLAGLDEKLFF. As DNA, the CDR3 is TGTGCCAGCAGCTTAGCTGGTCTGGATGAAAAACTGTTTTTT. The whole variable domain, remainder taken from reference TRBV7-2 and TRBJ1-4, is GAGVSQSPSNKVTEKGKDVELRCDPISGHTALYWYRQSLGQGLEFLIYFQGNSAPDKSGLPSDRFSAERTGGSVSTLTIQRTQQEDSAVYLCASSLAGLDEKLFFGSGTQLSVL.

This clone was observed a handful of times. V is TRBV19 and J is TRBJ1-1, with 8 bases aligning to TRBD1. This CDR3 spans 16 amino acids. V lost 7 bases and J lost 4; bases outside the gene matches: 14. Germline V gene lookup returns CDR1 LNHDA and CDR2 SQIVND (reference sequence). CDR3: CASTPWAGGAGTEAFF. The CDR3 coding sequence is TGTGCCAGTACTCCCTGGGCAGGGGGCGCGGGCACTGAAGCTTTCTTT.

The chain joins TRBV7-2 to TRBJ2-3, with D possibly being TRBD2 (5 bases). Germline V gene lookup returns CDR1 SGHTA and CDR2 FQGNSA. The CDR3 runs 15 residues. V was pared by 3 bases and J by 0 bases, with 10 bases between. The CDR3 region has the DNA TGTGCCAGCAGCTTCTCCAGGACTAGCACAGATACGCAGTATTTT. Translation gives CASSFSRTSTDTQYF. The complete variable domain, with remaining parts taken from reference TRBV7-2 and TRBJ2-3, reads GAGVSQSPSNKVTEKGKDVELRCDPISGHTALYWYRQSLGQGLEFLIYFQGNSAPDKSGLPSDRFSAERTGGSVSTLTIQRTQQEDSAVYLCASSFSRTSTDTQYFGPGTRLTVL.

This chain uses TRBV10-3 with TRBJ1-3; no firm D call. Trimming took off 6 bases at V and 0 bases at J, with 3 bases between the two ends. CDR3 length: 12 amino acids. Germline V gives CDR1 ENHRY, CDR2 SYGVKD. The CDR3 sequence: CAISPSGNTIYF. The DNA for the CDR3 is TGTGCCATCAGCCCCTCTGGAAACACCATATATTTT.

This chain connects TRBV10-3 to TRBJ1-1; no reliable D call. CDR3 length: 13 amino acids. Trimming cost V 11 bases and J 0 bases, with 13 bases left between them. Germline CDR1 and CDR2: ENHRY and SYGVKD. The CDR3 DNA sequence: TGTGCCGCCGCCGGGGTCATGAACACTGAAGCTTTCTTT. Translation gives CAAAGVMNTEAFF.

V usage is TRBV18 and J usage is TRBJ2-1, with D possibly TRBD2 on 8 matching bases. Germline CDR1 reads KGHSH; CDR2 reads LQKENI. This CDR3 spans 16 amino acids. The V and J ends lost 0 bases and 10 bases respectively, with 19 bases between them. The CDR3 loop is CASSPPNSGTASEQFF. The CDR3 coding sequence is TGTGCCAGCTCACCACCCAATAGCGGGACAGCATCAGAGCAGTTCTTC.

This chain joins TRBV29-1 and TRBJ2-7; D is unclear. The V gene lost 0 bases and the J gene lost 9 bases, with 15 bases spanning the gap. The CDR3 has 13 amino acids. CDR1 and CDR2 from the germline V gene are SQVTM and ANQGSEA. In DNA, the CDR3 is TGCAGCGTTGAAGATGACTCGAGTAGATCGCAGTACTTC. Amino acid sequence: CSVEDDSSRSQYF.

The gene calls are TRBV5-8 and TRBJ2-3, with D possibly being TRBD1 (6 bases). Germline V gene sequence: CDR1 SGHTS, CDR2 YDEGEE. V was shortened by 6 bases and J by 2 bases, with 13 bases between the two germline ends. This CDR3 has 14 residues. The CDR3 protein is CASNPGEATDTQYF. As DNA, the CDR3 is TGTGCCAGCAACCCAGGGGAAGCCACAGATACGCAGTATTTT.

V gene TRBV14 combines with J gene TRBJ2-1; D gene uncertain. The CDR3 is 18 amino acids. CDR1 is SGHDN and CDR2 is FVKESK in the germline V gene. V lost 0 bases, J lost 2 bases, and 17 bases lay in between. CDR3 DNA: TGTGCCAGCAGCCAAGATGCCCCGGGCGACTTGACCTACAATGAGCAGTTCTTC. Translation: CASSQDAPGDLTYNEQFF.